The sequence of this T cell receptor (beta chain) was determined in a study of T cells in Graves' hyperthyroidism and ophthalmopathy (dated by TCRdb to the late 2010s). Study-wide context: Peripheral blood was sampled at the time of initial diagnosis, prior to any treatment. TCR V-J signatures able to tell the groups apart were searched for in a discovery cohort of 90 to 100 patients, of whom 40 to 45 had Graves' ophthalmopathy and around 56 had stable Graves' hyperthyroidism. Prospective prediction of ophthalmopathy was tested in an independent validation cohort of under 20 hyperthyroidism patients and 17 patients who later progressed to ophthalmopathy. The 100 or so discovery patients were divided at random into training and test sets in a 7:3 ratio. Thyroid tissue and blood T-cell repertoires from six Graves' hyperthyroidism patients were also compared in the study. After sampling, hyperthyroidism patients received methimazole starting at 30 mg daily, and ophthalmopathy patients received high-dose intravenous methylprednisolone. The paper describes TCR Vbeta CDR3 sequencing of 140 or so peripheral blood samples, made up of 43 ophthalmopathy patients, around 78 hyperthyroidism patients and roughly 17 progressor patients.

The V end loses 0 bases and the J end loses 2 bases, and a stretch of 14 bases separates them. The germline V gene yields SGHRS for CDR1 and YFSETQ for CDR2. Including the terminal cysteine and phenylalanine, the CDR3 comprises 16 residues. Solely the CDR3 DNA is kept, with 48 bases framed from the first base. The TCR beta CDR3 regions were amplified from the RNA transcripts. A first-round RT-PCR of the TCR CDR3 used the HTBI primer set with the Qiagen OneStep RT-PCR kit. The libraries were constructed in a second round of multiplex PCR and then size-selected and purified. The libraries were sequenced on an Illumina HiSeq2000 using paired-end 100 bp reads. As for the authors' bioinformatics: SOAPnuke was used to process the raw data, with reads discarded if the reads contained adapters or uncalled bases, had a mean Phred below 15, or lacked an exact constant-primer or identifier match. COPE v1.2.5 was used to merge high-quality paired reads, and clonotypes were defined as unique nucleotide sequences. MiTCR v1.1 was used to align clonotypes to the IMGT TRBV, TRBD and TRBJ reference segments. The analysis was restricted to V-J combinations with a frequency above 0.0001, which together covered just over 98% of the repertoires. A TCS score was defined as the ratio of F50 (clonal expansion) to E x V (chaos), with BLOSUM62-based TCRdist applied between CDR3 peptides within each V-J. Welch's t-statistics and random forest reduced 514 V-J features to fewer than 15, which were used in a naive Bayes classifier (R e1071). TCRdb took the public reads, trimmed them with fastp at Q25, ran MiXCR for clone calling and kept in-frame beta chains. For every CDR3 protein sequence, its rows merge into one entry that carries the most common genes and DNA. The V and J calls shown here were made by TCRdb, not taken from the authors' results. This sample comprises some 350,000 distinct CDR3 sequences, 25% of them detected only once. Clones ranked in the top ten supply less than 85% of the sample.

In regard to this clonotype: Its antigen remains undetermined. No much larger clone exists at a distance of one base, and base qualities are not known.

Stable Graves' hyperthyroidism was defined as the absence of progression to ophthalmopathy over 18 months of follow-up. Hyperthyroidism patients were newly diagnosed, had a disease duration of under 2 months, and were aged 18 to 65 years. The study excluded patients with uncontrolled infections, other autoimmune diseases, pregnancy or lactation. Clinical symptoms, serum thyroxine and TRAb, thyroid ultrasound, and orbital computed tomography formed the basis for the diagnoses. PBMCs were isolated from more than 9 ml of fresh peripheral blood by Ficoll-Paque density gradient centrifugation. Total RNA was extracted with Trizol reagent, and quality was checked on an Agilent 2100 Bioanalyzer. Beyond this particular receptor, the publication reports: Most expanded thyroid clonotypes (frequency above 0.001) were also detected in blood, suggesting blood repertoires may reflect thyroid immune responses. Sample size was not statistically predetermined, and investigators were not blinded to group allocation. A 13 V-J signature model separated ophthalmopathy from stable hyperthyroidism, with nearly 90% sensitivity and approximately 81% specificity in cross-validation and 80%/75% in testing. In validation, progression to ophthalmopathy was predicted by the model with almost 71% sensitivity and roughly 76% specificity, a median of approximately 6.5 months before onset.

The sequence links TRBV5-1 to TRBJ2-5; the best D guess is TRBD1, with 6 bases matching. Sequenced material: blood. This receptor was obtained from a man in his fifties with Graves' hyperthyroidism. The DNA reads TGCGCCAGCAGCTTGGGATATACAGGGCTTCAAGAGACCCAGTACTTC. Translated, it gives CASSLGYTGLQETQYF.